This TCR beta chain was profiled in a study of PD-1 blockade in mismatch repair-deficient tumors. Profiling relied on immunoSEQ multiplex PCR, and the TCRdb table lists in-frame clones only, not all of them. The sample records about 79,000 clones, more than 80% being singletons. Mismatch repair deficiency was confirmed in all patients, by PCR or immunohistochemistry. TCR sequencing covered three patients who responded to pembrolizumab. The CDR3 is 16 residues long. CDR1 and CDR2 (germline): SGHTS, YDEGEE. V shed 2 bases, J shed 8 bases, and the junction held 6 bases outside the gene matches. The clonotype originates from an adult with mismatch repair-deficient cancer. The sample was peripheral blood, taken 44 weeks after starting pembrolizumab. The genes are TRBV5-8 and TRBJ2-1; 14 bases are a match to TRBD2. The CDR3 is CASSLGTSGSGDEQFF. CDR3 in DNA: TGTGCCAGCAGCTTAGGGACTAGCGGGAGTGGTGATGAGCAGTTCTTC.